This T cell receptor beta chain appears in the sequencing data of a study of T-cell memory formation after mild COVID-19 (dated by TCRdb to the early 2020s). In the study overall: TCR sequence clusters from the two donors were largely donor specific. In two donors, T-cell clones that expanded and contracted after mild COVID-19 were followed by sequencing TCRalpha and TCRbeta repertoires longitudinally. The cohort comprised two young, previously healthy adult volunteers, one female and one male.

The germline V gene provides CDR1 SGHTA and CDR2 FQGNSA. CDR3 length: 13 amino acids, cysteine to phenylalanine. Left in the record is the CDR3 DNA by itself, 39 bases read in frame from the first base. Compared with germline, V lacks 11 bases and J lacks 3 bases; bases without a gene match: 6. This clonotype was detected ten times or more. Its antigen has not been determined. Per-base qualities were not stored, and no clone one base away is much larger. Sequencing instrument: Illumina NovaSeq 6000. TCRalpha and TCRbeta cDNA libraries were built by 5'RACE with constant-segment primers, adding sample barcodes and unique molecular identifiers. Trizol reagent was used to extract RNA from every sample. The libraries were amplified in two PCR steps, and the second step added a second sample barcode and Illumina TruSeq adapters. The libraries were sequenced on an Illumina NovaSeq using 2 x 150 bp paired-end reads. From the authors' description of their analysis: Reads were demultiplexed and collapsed into UMI-guided consensus sequences with migec v1.2.7. Using mixcr v2.1.11, UMI consensuses were aligned to TRA and TRB V and J templates and then assembled into clonotypes. A clonotype was counted as expanded or contracted only if both edgeR and NoisET called the change significant, with noise models trained on biological replicates. edgeR calls used a false discovery rate-adjusted p below 0.01 and a log2 fold-change threshold of 1. As an exploratory analysis of dynamics, max-normalized trajectories of the 1000 most abundant clonotypes were examined with PCA combined with hierarchical clustering. Separately sequenced CD4+ and CD8+ repertoires were used to assign a CD4 or CD8 phenotype to each responding clone. The raw public reads went through TCRdb reprocessing: fastp at Q25, MiXCR clone calling, in-frame beta chains kept. Identical CDR3 protein sequences are pooled into one entry, listed with their most common genes and DNA. The V and J calls and clone size are TCRdb's, not the authors'. The sample table holds nearly 350,000 distinct CDR3 sequences, of which 10% to 15% were seen once. Of the sample, about 20% falls within the top ten clones.

Ficoll-Paque density gradient centrifugation was used to isolate PBMCs. What the authors observed across the whole study: Contracting CD4+ clones were found mainly in CM and EM memory subsets, while CD8+ clones were enriched in EMRA. The study covered only a couple of mild cases, and larger cohorts including severe cases with pre-infection samples were considered necessary. SARS-CoV-2 specificity was not confirmed for the second-wave clones peaking on day 37. Balanced CD4/CD8 phenotypes were observed for clones contracting from day 15 to 85, whereas a bias towards CD4+ was observed for a second wave of clones expanding from day 15 to 37. Some responding clones were found in pre-infection memory, which suggests that pre-existing cross-reactive memory T cells took part in the SARS-CoV-2 response.

The receptor's source is a man between 18 and 29 years old who had mild COVID-19 (a few samples of this study predate the infection). The sample titles of this study are shuffled in the database, so cell type and time point are left out; the donor was told from shared clones. The sequence links TRBV7-2 to TRBJ2-1; TRBD2 lines up with 8 middle nucleotides. The sample taken for sequencing was PBMCs or a T cell subset sorted from them (not recorded which). This receptor carries the CDR3 CAARLAGYNEQFF. The DNA is as follows: TGTGCCGCGAGGCTAGCGGGCTACAATGAGCAGTTCTTC.